A selection of T cell receptor beta chains follows, all from one sample in a study of blood T cell repertoires in COVID-19. TCRdb's table, derived via immunoSEQ multiplex PCR, lists solely in-frame clones and lacks some. Here the sample spans about 480,000 clones, about 91% being singletons. Sequencing used peripheral blood. All receptors derive from a woman between 50 and 59 years old with COVID-19, enrolled during active disease. CDR3s include the opening cysteine and the closing phenylalanine or tryptophan. The D gene is left open where the match is weak. Clone size appears in some rows only: once, few, many, or a class for an expanded clone.

CDR3aa: CASSVAGADHYGYTF; CDR3nt: TGTGCCAGCAGTGTAGCCGGAGCAGATCACTATGGCTACACCTTC; j_gene: TRBJ1-2; d_gene: -; v_gene: TRBV25-1; abundance: -
CDR3aa: CASSLGKGATNTEAFF; CDR3nt: TGCGCCAGCAGCTTGGGGAAGGGGGCCACGAACACTGAAGCTTTCTTT; j_gene: TRBJ1-1; d_gene: TRBD1; v_gene: TRBV5-1; abundance: -
CDR3aa: CASSFSLWPTYNEQFF; CDR3nt: TGTGCCAGCAGTTTCAGTCTCTGGCCCACCTACAATGAGCAGTTCTTC; j_gene: TRBJ2-1; d_gene: -; v_gene: TRBV28; abundance: -
CDR3aa: CASTPQTDRGSSNYGYTF; CDR3nt: TGTGCCAGTACCCCGCAGACGGACAGGGGCTCTTCTAACTATGGCTACACCTTC; j_gene: TRBJ1-2; d_gene: TRBD1; v_gene: TRBV19; abundance: -
CDR3aa: CASSSLNGGTENTEAFF; CDR3nt: TGTGCCAGCAGCTCCCTAAATGGAGGGACAGAGAACACTGAAGCTTTCTTT; j_gene: TRBJ1-1; d_gene: TRBD1; v_gene: TRBV7-9; abundance: -
CDR3aa: CASSSQGSGNTIYF; CDR3nt: TGTGCCAGCAGTTCACAGGGCTCTGGAAACACCATATATTTT; j_gene: TRBJ1-3; d_gene: -; v_gene: TRBV6-5; abundance: -
CDR3aa: CASDTRMNTEAFF; CDR3nt: TGTGCCAGCGATACCAGAATGAACACTGAAGCTTTCTTT; j_gene: TRBJ1-1; d_gene: -; v_gene: TRBV6-6; abundance: -
CDR3aa: CASSDLNLRSPLHF; CDR3nt: TGTGCCAGCAGTGATTTAAATCTCCGTTCACCCCTCCACTTT; j_gene: TRBJ1-6; d_gene: -; v_gene: TRBV2; abundance: -
CDR3aa: CASSLDPVPPYGYTF; CDR3nt: TGTGCCAGCAGCTTAGATCCGGTGCCCCCCTATGGCTACACCTTC; j_gene: TRBJ1-2; d_gene: -; v_gene: TRBV7-9; abundance: few
CDR3aa: CASSEAQAAHGGYTF; CDR3nt: TGTGCCAGCAGTGAAGCGCAGGCAGCCCATGGCGGCTACACCTTC; j_gene: TRBJ1-2; d_gene: -; v_gene: TRBV6-1; abundance: -
CDR3aa: CAWSSRGAESTQYF; CDR3nt: TGTGCCTGGAGTTCGCGGGGGGCCGAGAGTACGCAGTATTTT; j_gene: TRBJ2-3; d_gene: TRBD2; v_gene: TRBV30; abundance: -
CDR3aa: CASRSASTGLYGYTF; CDR3nt: TGTGCAAGTCGCTCTGCATCGACAGGACTCTATGGCTACACCTTC; j_gene: TRBJ1-2; d_gene: -; v_gene: TRBV12-2; abundance: -
CDR3aa: CARTPEGSGVNISYEQYF; CDR3nt: TGCGCCAGAACCCCGGAGGGTAGCGGGGTCAATATCTCCTACGAGCAGTACTTC; j_gene: TRBJ2-7; d_gene: TRBD2; v_gene: TRBV5-1; abundance: -
CDR3aa: CASTSLAGAGNTIYF; CDR3nt: TGTGCCAGCACTTCCCTCGCGGGGGCTGGAAACACCATATATTTT; j_gene: TRBJ1-3; d_gene: -; v_gene: TRBV28; abundance: -
CDR3aa: CASTTGQNYGYTF; CDR3nt: TGTGCCAGCACTACGGGACAGAACTATGGCTACACCTTC; j_gene: TRBJ1-2; d_gene: TRBD1; v_gene: TRBV9; abundance: -
CDR3aa: CASSWEGTQPQHF; CDR3nt: TGCGCCAGCAGCTGGGAGGGCACCCAGCCCCAGCATTTT; j_gene: TRBJ1-5; d_gene: -; v_gene: TRBV5-1; abundance: -
CDR3aa: CASSPPPGHSSTDTQYF; CDR3nt: TGTGCCAGCAGCCCGCCTCCGGGACACTCTAGCACAGATACGCAGTATTTT; j_gene: TRBJ2-3; d_gene: -; v_gene: TRBV5-4; abundance: -
CDR3aa: CASSLGRVNTGELFF; CDR3nt: TGTGCCAGCAGCCTAGGCAGGGTAAACACCGGGGAGCTGTTTTTT; j_gene: TRBJ2-2; d_gene: -; v_gene: TRBV5-4; abundance: few
CDR3aa: CASSDDYTTHEQFF; CDR3nt: TGTGCCAGCAGTGATGACTACACTACCCATGAGCAGTTCTTC; j_gene: TRBJ2-1; d_gene: -; v_gene: TRBV6-1; abundance: -
CDR3aa: CASSVDQGSSYEQYF; CDR3nt: TGTGCCAGCAGCGTAGACCAGGGGAGCTCCTACGAGCAGTACTTC; j_gene: TRBJ2-7; d_gene: -; v_gene: TRBV9; abundance: -
CDR3aa: CASGLVRYEQYF; CDR3nt: TGTGCTAGTGGTTTGGTACGGTACGAGCAGTACTTC; j_gene: TRBJ2-7; d_gene: -; v_gene: TRBV12-5; abundance: -
CDR3aa: CASSRQGGSEAFF; CDR3nt: TGCGCCAGCAGCCGCCAGGGTGGCTCTGAAGCTTTCTTT; j_gene: TRBJ1-1; d_gene: -; v_gene: TRBV5-1; abundance: few
CDR3aa: CATSRDGTGVNTEAFF; CDR3nt: TGTGCCACCAGCAGAGATGGGACAGGGGTGAACACTGAAGCTTTCTTT; j_gene: TRBJ1-1; d_gene: TRBD1; v_gene: TRBV15; abundance: -
CDR3aa: CASSLSLLETQYF; CDR3nt: TGTGCCAGCAGCTTGTCACTTTTGGAGACCCAGTACTTC; j_gene: TRBJ2-5; d_gene: -; v_gene: TRBV5-8; abundance: -
CDR3aa: CASSAAGTSNTGELFF; CDR3nt: TGTGCCAGCAGTGCAGCCGGGACTTCTAACACCGGGGAGCTGTTTTTT; j_gene: TRBJ2-2; d_gene: -; v_gene: TRBV2; abundance: -
CDR3aa: CASSGQGGPDTQYF; CDR3nt: TGCGCCAGCAGCGGACAGGGCGGGCCAGATACGCAGTATTTT; j_gene: TRBJ2-3; d_gene: TRBD1; v_gene: TRBV5-1; abundance: -
CDR3aa: CASSWSGASDTQYF; CDR3nt: TGTGCCAGCAGCTGGAGCGGGGCCTCAGATACGCAGTATTTT; j_gene: TRBJ2-3; d_gene: TRBD2; v_gene: TRBV7-8; abundance: -
CDR3aa: CAWSLTAAAYEQYF; CDR3nt: TGTGCCTGGAGTCTGACTGCGGCCGCCTACGAGCAGTACTTC; j_gene: TRBJ2-7; d_gene: -; v_gene: TRBV30; abundance: -
CDR3aa: CASSPGGEETQYF; CDR3nt: TGTGCCAGCAGTCCCGGGGGTGAAGAGACCCAGTACTTC; j_gene: TRBJ2-5; d_gene: -; v_gene: TRBV28; abundance: -
CDR3aa: CAWEPGVKTDTQYF; CDR3nt: TGTGCCTGGGAGCCCGGAGTGAAGACAGATACGCAGTATTTT; j_gene: TRBJ2-3; d_gene: -; v_gene: TRBV30; abundance: -
CDR3aa: CASSEQTSGATDTQYF; CDR3nt: TGTGCCAGCAGTGAACAGACTAGCGGAGCTACAGATACGCAGTATTTT; j_gene: TRBJ2-3; d_gene: TRBD2; v_gene: TRBV6-1; abundance: -
CDR3aa: CASTVSNTEAFF; CDR3nt: TGTGCCAGCACCGTCTCGAACACTGAAGCTTTCTTT; j_gene: TRBJ1-1; d_gene: -; v_gene: TRBV2; abundance: -
CDR3aa: CASSSGLADYNEQFF; CDR3nt: TGTGCCAGCAGCTCCGGACTAGCGGACTACAATGAGCAGTTCTTC; j_gene: TRBJ2-1; d_gene: TRBD2; v_gene: TRBV7-9; abundance: -
CDR3aa: CATSRGSSGGFQETQYF; CDR3nt: TGTGCCACCAGCAGGGGCTCTAGCGGGGGTTTCCAAGAGACCCAGTACTTC; j_gene: TRBJ2-5; d_gene: TRBD2; v_gene: TRBV15; abundance: -
CDR3aa: CSVEVLGGTEAFF; CDR3nt: TGCAGCGTTGAGGTGTTGGGGGGGACTGAAGCTTTCTTT; j_gene: TRBJ1-1; d_gene: -; v_gene: TRBV29-1; abundance: -
CDR3aa: CASSLRGGAYEQYF; CDR3nt: TGTGCCAGCAGCTTACGGGGGGGAGCCTACGAGCAGTACTTC; j_gene: TRBJ2-7; d_gene: TRBD2; v_gene: TRBV11-1; abundance: -
CDR3aa: CSVFSAYEQYF; CDR3nt: TGCAGTGTGTTCTCTGCCTACGAGCAGTACTTC; j_gene: TRBJ2-7; d_gene: -; v_gene: TRBV20-1; abundance: -
CDR3aa: CASSFLTDNQPQHF; CDR3nt: TGTGCCAGCAGCTTCCTGACAGATAATCAGCCCCAGCATTTT; j_gene: TRBJ1-5; d_gene: -; v_gene: TRBV5-6; abundance: -
CDR3aa: CASSEGGTAYEQYF; CDR3nt: TGTGCCAGCAGTGAAGGAGGGACAGCCTACGAGCAGTACTTC; j_gene: TRBJ2-7; d_gene: TRBD1; v_gene: TRBV6-1; abundance: -
CDR3aa: CASSLGRVISEQYF; CDR3nt: TGTGCCAGCAGCTTGGGGAGGGTGATCAGCGAGCAGTACTTC; j_gene: TRBJ2-7; d_gene: -; v_gene: TRBV5-6; abundance: -